Listed below are T cell receptor beta chains from one sample, sequenced in a study of T cell responses to AZD1222 COVID-19 vaccine. Libraries were prepared by immunoSEQ multiplex PCR; TCRdb keeps only in-frame clonotypes and omits some of them. The sample contains 95,000 to 100,000 clones, 90% of which appear only once. Sequences were derived from peripheral blood, sampled on day 0 of AZD1222 vaccination. Receptors were obtained from an adult in good health. The CDR3 runs from the conserved cysteine through the conserved F or W. D genes are given only for firm matches. The size field is filled for only some rows; it gives once, few, many or a size class.

length: 12
D: TRBD1
size: once
V: TRBV24-1
J: TRBJ2-1
CDR3: CATGDRGHEQFF
DNA: TGTGCCACTGGGGACAGGGGACATGAGCAGTTCTTC

length: 14
D: NA
size: NA
V: TRBV11-3
J: TRBJ2-7
CDR3: CASSSLTGGYEQYF
DNA: TGTGCCAGCAGCTCATTAACAGGAGGGTACGAGCAGTACTTC

length: 15
D: TRBD1
size: NA
V: TRBV28
J: TRBJ2-7
CDR3: CASREGQGLSYEQYF
DNA: TGTGCCAGCAGGGAGGGACAGGGGTTGTCCTACGAGCAGTACTTC

length: 17
D: TRBD2
size: NA
V: TRBV28
J: TRBJ2-3
CDR3: CASSGDVGRSGAYTQYF
DNA: TGTGCCAGCAGTGGAGATGTCGGGAGGTCCGGGGCCTATACGCAGTATTTT

length: 14
D: NA
size: NA
V: TRBV30
J: TRBJ1-1
CDR3: CAWRFDLMNTEAFF
DNA: TGTGCCTGGAGGTTTGACTTGATGAACACTGAAGCTTTCTTT

length: 13
D: TRBD2
size: NA
V: TRBV10-3
J: TRBJ2-7
CDR3: CAISRREGYEQYF
DNA: TGTGCCATCAGTAGGCGGGAGGGCTACGAGCAGTACTTC

length: 15
D: TRBD2
size: NA
V: TRBV19
J: TRBJ2-1
CDR3: CASKASGGVGNEQFF
DNA: TGTGCCAGTAAGGCTAGCGGAGGGGTTGGGAATGAGCAGTTCTTC

length: 15
D: NA
size: NA
V: TRBV2
J: TRBJ2-6
CDR3: CASSEGRVGANVLTF
DNA: TGTGCCAGCAGTGAAGGCAGGGTTGGGGCCAACGTCCTGACTTTC

length: 14
D: NA
size: NA
V: TRBV28
J: TRBJ2-3
CDR3: CASNIGGLGDTQYF
DNA: TGTGCCAGCAATATAGGGGGGCTCGGAGATACGCAGTATTTT

length: 14
D: TRBD1
size: many
V: TRBV6-5
J: TRBJ2-7
CDR3: CASSYYGQDYEQYF
DNA: TGTGCCAGCAGTTATTACGGACAGGACTACGAGCAGTACTTC

length: 16
D: NA
size: NA
V: TRBV18
J: TRBJ1-1
CDR3: CASSPRSGAGDTEAFF
DNA: TGTGCCAGCTCACCACGTTCGGGGGCGGGGGACACTGAAGCTTTCTTT

length: 16
D: TRBD1
size: NA
V: TRBV3-1/TRBV3-2
J: TRBJ1-1
CDR3: CASSQLTGTGYTEAFF
DNA: TGTGCCAGCAGCCAATTGACCGGGACAGGCTACACTGAAGCTTTCTTT